Listed below are T cell receptor beta chains from one sample, sequenced in a study of T-cell memory formation after mild COVID-19. Each CDR3 protein gets one entry after TCRdb re-called the 5' RACE reads with MiXCR. The table shows under 450,000 distinct CDR3 sequences, with 13% to 15% occurring only once. Sequencing was performed on PBMCs or a T cell subset sorted from them (not recorded which). The receptors were sampled from a man aged 18 to 29 who had mild COVID-19 (a few samples of this study predate the infection). Cell type and time point are not known. CDR3s include the opening cysteine and the closing phenylalanine or tryptophan. A D gene is named only where the DNA matches it firmly. Rows give clone size only sometimes, using once, few, many, or a class for an expanded clone.

cdr3_nt cdr3_aa j_call d_call v_call clone_size
TGCGCCAGCAGCCAAGGCTGGACAGTAAATACCGAGCAGTACTTC CASSQGWTVNTEQYF TRBJ2-7 . TRBV4-3 few
TGTGCCAGCAGTTTGGCGGTCCGCTCTGGAAACACCATATATTTT CASSLAVRSGNTIYF TRBJ1-3 . TRBV28 .
TGTGCCAGCACGGGACAGCCCAATCAGCCCCAGCATTTT CASTGQPNQPQHF TRBJ1-5 TRBD1 TRBV27 .
TGCGCCAGCAGCCCCCCCCGGCAGGGAGGCACAGATACGCAGTATTTT CASSPPRQGGTDTQYF TRBJ2-3 . TRBV5-1 .
TGCGCCAGCAGCTTGCCACCTCCTAACACTGAAGATTTCTTT CASSLPPPNTEDFF TRBJ1-1 . TRBV5-1 few
TGTGCCAGCAATCGAGGATCTGGGGCCAACGTCCTGACTTTC CASNRGSGANVLTF TRBJ2-6 . TRBV28 many
TGTGCCAGCAGCTTGAACGGGGCTCAAGAGACCCAGTACTTC CASSLNGAQETQYF TRBJ2-5 . TRBV11-2 many
TGTGCCAGCAGCGCCTACAGGGGGCGAGGGGAAAAACTGTTTTTT CASSAYRGRGEKLFF TRBJ1-4 TRBD1 TRBV7-2 .
TGCAGTGCTAGCTGGACCCAAACCACAGATACGCAGTATTTT CSASWTQTTDTQYF TRBJ2-3 . TRBV20-1 .
TGCGCCAGCAGCCAAGTAATTAGGGGGAGCTCCTACAATGAGCAGTTCTTC CASSQVIRGSSYNEQFF TRBJ2-1 . TRBV4-3 .
TGTGCCAGCAGCTGGGGTTCTGACAGCCCTGACACAGATACGCAGTATTTT CASSWGSDSPDTDTQYF TRBJ2-3 . TRBV7-9 many
TGTGCCAGCTCGGAACAGGGAAGGGCCAACGTCCTGACTTTC CASSEQGRANVLTF TRBJ2-6 . TRBV2 .
TGCGCCAGCAGCCAAGGGGGGGGCCGTACCGGGGAGCTGTTTTTT CASSQGGGRTGELFF TRBJ2-2 . TRBV4-3 few
TGTGCCAGCAGCCCAGGGGACAGCCTCTATGGCTACACCTTC CASSPGDSLYGYTF TRBJ1-2 TRBD1 TRBV3-1 .
TGTGCCAGCAGTGACTTAAGAAAGCGGGGACCCCCTGAGCAGTACTTC CASSDLRKRGPPEQYF TRBJ2-7 TRBD2 TRBV6-4 many
TGCAGTGCTAGAGTGGAGGACTTGGTAGAGACCCAGTACTTC CSARVEDLVETQYF TRBJ2-5 . TRBV20-1 once
TGTGCCAGCAGCTTAGATGGGTTGCTAGGTGGCTACACCTTC CASSLDGLLGGYTF TRBJ1-2 . TRBV7-9 .
TGTGCCTGCGGGACAGTAGCTAACTATGGCTACACCTTC CACGTVANYGYTF TRBJ1-2 TRBD1 TRBV7-2 .
TGCAGTGCTGAGGGACTAGCGGGGGCTCGGGGAGATACGCAGTATTTT CSAEGLAGARGDTQYF TRBJ2-3 TRBD2 TRBV20-1 .
TGCGCCAGCGGACTGGCGGCGGACGGCGGCACTGAAGCTTTCTTT CASGLAADGGTEAFF TRBJ1-1 . TRBV4-1 .
TGTGCCAGCAGTGATTGGGCAAGCACTGAAGCTTTCTTT CASSDWASTEAFF TRBJ1-1 . TRBV2 .
TGTGCAAGTCGCTTAGTCGTCGCGGCAGGGGGCAAACACCGCTCCTATAATTCACCCCTCCACTTT CASRLVVAAGGKHRSYNSPLHF TRBJ1-6 . TRBV12-2 .
TGCAGTGCTAGAGTTGGCCCCAAACGAGCTTTCTTT CSARVGPKRAFF TRBJ1-1 . TRBV20-1 .
TGCGCCAGCAGCCAAGGGTGGGCAGGGTTGTACGAGCAGTACTTC CASSQGWAGLYEQYF TRBJ2-7 . TRBV4-3 few
TGCAGTGCTAGTGGGACAGTCCAAGAGACCCAGTACTTC CSASGTVQETQYF TRBJ2-5 TRBD1 TRBV20-1 .
TGTGCCAGCAGCTTAGCCCATCAGGGGAGCACAGATACGCAGTATTTT CASSLAHQGSTDTQYF TRBJ2-3 . TRBV7-8 many
TGTGCCAGCAGCTTAGCCCAGCGGGGGGAGCAGTTCTTC CASSLAQRGEQFF TRBJ2-1 TRBD2 TRBV7-2 few
TGTGCCAGCAGTTTCCGAGACAGGGGGCACCCCGGGGAGCTGTTTTTT CASSFRDRGHPGELFF TRBJ2-2 TRBD1 TRBV12-3/TRBV12-4 few
TGTGCCACCAAACCTAGCTGGTCTCCCTACAATGAGCAGTTCTTC CATKPSWSPYNEQFF TRBJ2-1 . TRBV24-1 .
TGTGCCAGCAGCCAAGATGCGGGGCCCCAGCATTTT CASSQDAGPQHF TRBJ1-5 . TRBV4-2 .
TGTGCCAGCAGCCAAGATTGGGGGGCCCGCTACAATGAGCAGTTCTTC CASSQDWGARYNEQFF TRBJ2-1 . TRBV4-2 few
TGTGCCAGCAGTTTAGCCCCCTATGGCTACACCTTC CASSLAPYGYTF TRBJ1-2 . TRBV12-3/TRBV12-4 .
TGTGCCAGCAGTCCTAACAGGGGGCGAGAGTTCTTC CASSPNRGREFF TRBJ2-1 TRBD1 TRBV27 .
TGTGCCAGCAGCAATCAGGGCTCCCTCAGCTATGGCTACACCTTC CASSNQGSLSYGYTF TRBJ1-2 . TRBV6-2/TRBV6-3 .
TGTGCCAGCAGTTCTTCAGGGAGTGTGGCCTACGAGCAGTACTTC CASSSSGSVAYEQYF TRBJ2-7 . TRBV6-6 few
TGCGCCAGCAGCCACACCCGCCGGGGGAGCGGGTTGGCACATACGCAGTATTTT CASSHTRRGSGLAHTQYF TRBJ2-3 . TRBV4-1 few
TGTGCCAGCAGGACCCCGCCTACAGGGGACAATGAGCAGTTCTTC CASRTPPTGDNEQFF TRBJ2-1 TRBD1 TRBV6-1 .
TGTGCCACCAGTTCGGGGACAGGGATTTGGCAGCCCCAGCATTTT CATSSGTGIWQPQHF TRBJ1-5 TRBD1 TRBV24-1 .
TGTGCCAGCAGTCCAAAGCTTTCGAGGGAGTTAGCTAACTATGGCTACACCTTC CASSPKLSRELANYGYTF TRBJ1-2 . TRBV12-3/TRBV12-4 few
TGTGCCAGCAGCCCACTTCAGGGGGCCACCGGGGAGCTGTTTTTT CASSPLQGATGELFF TRBJ2-2 TRBD1 TRBV4-2 .
TGTGCCAGCAGGGGCGTATCACAAGAGACCCAGTACTTC CASRGVSQETQYF TRBJ2-5 . TRBV4-2 many
TGTGCCAGCAGCCCCGGCACTAGCGGGAAGGACCCCACCTCCTACAATGAGCAGTTCTTC CASSPGTSGKDPTSYNEQFF TRBJ2-1 TRBD2 TRBV6-5 few